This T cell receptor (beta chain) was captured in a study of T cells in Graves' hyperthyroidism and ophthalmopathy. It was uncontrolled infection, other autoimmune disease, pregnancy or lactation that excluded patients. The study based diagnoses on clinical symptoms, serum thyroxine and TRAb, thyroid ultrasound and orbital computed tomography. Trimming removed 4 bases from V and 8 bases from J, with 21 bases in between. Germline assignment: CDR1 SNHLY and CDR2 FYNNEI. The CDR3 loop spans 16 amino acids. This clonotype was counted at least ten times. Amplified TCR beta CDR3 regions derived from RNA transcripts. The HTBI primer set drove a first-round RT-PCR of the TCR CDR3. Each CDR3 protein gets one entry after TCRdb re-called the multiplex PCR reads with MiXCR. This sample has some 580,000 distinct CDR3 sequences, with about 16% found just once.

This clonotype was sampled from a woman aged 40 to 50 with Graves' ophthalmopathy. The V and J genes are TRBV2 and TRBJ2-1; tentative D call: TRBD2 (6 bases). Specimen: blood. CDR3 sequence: CASSGAGSFHLYEQFF. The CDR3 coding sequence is TGTGCCAGCAGTGGGGCGGGATCCTTTCATCTTTATGAGCAGTTCTTC.